Listed below are T cell receptor beta chains from one sample, sequenced in a study of blood T cell repertoires in COVID-19. Assay: immunoSEQ multiplex PCR; the TCRdb copy retains only in-frame clones and omits some. The table has roughly 250,000 clones, 65% to 85% seen once. Sequencing was carried out using peripheral blood. The receptors shown here come from a man aged 50 to 59 with active or convalescent COVID-19. Both conserved end residues are trimmed from each CDR3. Not every row has a clone size; where given, it reads once, few, many or a size class.

>11|TRBV29-1|TRBJ1-1|once
SVQNRVGTEAF
>11|TRBV2|TRBJ1-2|few
ASSSDSPYGYT
>13|TRBV19|TRBJ2-7|NA
ATRSLARSLGEQY
>11|TRBV28|TRBJ1-2|NA
ASSSGGSYGYT
>9|TRBV30|TRBJ2-1|NA
AWRAGNEQF
>12|TRBV29-1|TRBJ2-1|NA
SVEVRSSYNEQF
>13|TRBV5-1|TRBJ2-7|NA
ASSAGTSSSYEQY
>17|TRBV7-8|TRBJ2-1|NA
ASSLMGRRTSGGAREQF
>13|TRBV4-1|TRBJ1-4|few
ASSQGAGINEKLF
>11|TRBV28|TRBJ2-1|NA
ASRQDSYNEQF
>12|TRBV7-9|TRBJ1-4|NA
ASSPTGVEEKLF
>14|TRBV27|TRBJ1-2|NA
ASSFSDRGLNYGYT
>13|TRBV4-1|TRBJ1-1|NA
ASSQDGRGYTEAF
>11|TRBV6-5|TRBJ2-5|NA
ASSRDLQETQY
>13|TRBV4-3|TRBJ2-7|NA
AWPLSGGATYEQY
>12|TRBV6-1|TRBJ1-6|NA
ASSDVLSNSPLH
>12|TRBV19|TRBJ2-1|NA
ASSSQRGGQEQF
>11|TRBV6-5|TRBJ2-7|many
ASSPDTDYEQY
>12|TRBV6-5|TRBJ1-1|NA
ASSYRQGTSEAF
>18|TRBV4-2|TRBJ2-5|NA
ASSQDLPPASGGAGETQY
>13|TRBV5-1|TRBJ2-7|NA
ASSLGQGGPYEQY
>13|TRBV4-2|TRBJ2-1|once
ASSQVGTGANEQF
>13|TRBV6-1|TRBJ1-4|few
ASSEAFRQGGKLF
>11|TRBV7-9|TRBJ2-1|NA
ASSLTQGDEQF
>15|TRBV4-2|TRBJ2-1|NA
ASSQEWEAGGPHEQF
>12|TRBV5-1|TRBJ2-5|NA
ASSLQGAEETQY
>11|TRBV11-2|TRBJ1-1|few
ASSHGDGYEAF
>10|TRBV3-1/TRBV3-2|TRBJ1-1|once
ASSQGTSEAF
>14|TRBV6-5|TRBJ1-2|NA
ASSYRFFGGILLDT
>12|TRBV19|TRBJ1-1|NA
ASRPPQVNTEAF
>17|TRBV3-1/TRBV3-2|TRBJ2-3|NA
ASSQDSPLGGGPPDTQY
>10|TRBV28|TRBJ1-1|NA
ASSLRQTEAF
>13|TRBV5-1|TRBJ1-1|NA
ASTREVSGASEAF
>12|TRBV9|TRBJ1-5|NA
ASSRGQIAQPQH
>12|TRBV6-5|TRBJ1-1|NA
ASSRAQGETEAF
>10|TRBV29-1|TRBJ1-2|NA
SAGELAYGYT
>10|TRBV6-2/TRBV6-3|TRBJ1-1|once
ASTPLGHKAF
>12|TRBV11-3|TRBJ1-1|NA
ASSLGQGNTEAF
>10|TRBV12-3/TRBV12-4|TRBJ2-5|NA
ASSLHTETQY
>14|TRBV5-6|TRBJ1-5|NA
ASSRGVRGGNQPQH
>13|TRBV2|TRBJ2-5|few
ASRKDSAAKGTQY
>16|TRBV5-1|TRBJ2-1|NA
ASSLGIIAGGSYNEQF
>12|TRBV6-5|TRBJ1-2|NA
ASSYNSGLYGYT
>13|TRBV4-3|TRBJ2-7|NA
ASSRTGTGTYEQY
>13|TRBV2|TRBJ1-4|NA
ASRRTGEINEKLF
>12|TRBV6-5|TRBJ1-3|few
ASRAQGQGNTIY
>13|TRBV21-1|TRBJ1-1|NA
ASSPLKLSNTEAF
>12|TRBV5-1|TRBJ2-2|NA
ASSSRTGTGELF
>12|TRBV19|TRBJ1-6|NA
ASSGSGADSPLH
>13|TRBV27|TRBJ1-5|NA
ASSQQGTGNQPQH
>11|TRBV6-5|TRBJ1-2|few
ASSSQENYGYT
>13|TRBV5-1|TRBJ2-1|NA
ASSLVAGNFNEQF
>17|TRBV10-2|TRBJ2-3|few
ASKAMGGVKGFDTDTQY
>14|TRBV7-3|TRBJ1-2|NA
ASSSGGVLSNYGYT
>13|TRBV7-6|TRBJ2-1|NA
ASSLADRVENEQF
>13|TRBV19|TRBJ2-3|NA
ASSPASVSTDTQY
>11|TRBV12-3/TRBV12-4|TRBJ1-1|NA
ASSETGNTEAF
>11|TRBV19|TRBJ2-1|NA
ASSLNGGNEQF
>15|TRBV9|TRBJ2-1|NA
ASSVASGGGTYNEQF